This TCR beta chain comes out of a study of beta chain features in type 1 diabetes. The whole isolated RNA underwent reverse transcription, so sequencing captured expressed TCRB transcripts. Clones were sequenced by immunoSEQ multiplex PCR, and TCRdb holds only the in-frame ones, with some missing. The sample carries under 200,000 clones, around a tenth recorded once. There are a few counts of this clone. The antigen remains unidentified. Findings and limits, study-wide: In every one of the four CD4+ subsets, TCRB CDR3s were moderately but significantly shorter in Type 1 diabetes patients. These data did not resolve whether HLA type affects TCRB rearrangement.

This sequence was found in a man between 25 and 39 years old with type 1 diabetes. The sample consisted of central memory CD4+ T cells from blood.

The CDR3 nucleotides are TGTGCCAGCTCACCAACAGGGGGAAACACTGAAGCTTTCTTT. Translation: CASSPTGGNTEAFF. The rearrangement links TRBV18 to TRBJ1-1; 8 nucleotides match TRBD1. The CDR3 covers 14 residues. Germline trimming cut 2 bases from V and 2 bases from J; bases unmatched to any gene: 1. CDR1 and CDR2 from the germline V gene are KGHSH and LQKENI. The full variable domain, its missing parts supplied by reference TRBV18 and TRBJ1-1, is NAGVMQNPRHLVRRRGQEARLRCSPMKGHSHVYWYRQLPEEGLKFMVYLQKENIIDESGMPKERFSAEFPKEGPSILRIQQVVRGDSAAYFCASSPTGGNTEAFFGQGTRLTVV.